The source of this T cell receptor beta chain is a study of CD8 T cells in ankylosing spondylitis. Study findings and constraints: According to the report, clones linked to the disease were significantly enriched in matched synovial fluid samples taken from ankylosing spondylitis patients.

One entry per CDR3 protein results from TCRdb running MiXCR on the 5' RACE reads. This sample yields over 130,000 distinct CDR3 sequences, of which 44% are seen a single time; around 15% belongs to the top ten. V lost 8 bases to trimming and J lost 5 bases, with 13 bases between them. This CDR3 is built from 13 residues. The table lists this clonotype with a few counts. Antigen: not known. This chain links TRBV12-3 or TRBV12-4 with TRBJ2-1; possible D gene TRBD2, 7 bases. Sample: synovial fluid, either unsorted or a sorted T cell fraction (not recorded which). The source of this sequence is a male donor with ankylosing spondylitis. For the CDR3, the DNA is TGTGCCAGCGTACGGGGGGCAAACAATGAGCAGTTCTTC. Translation gives CASVRGANNEQFF.